The entry below describes one T cell receptor (beta chain). Its antigen has not been determined. Base-call qualities are not available, and no considerably larger clone is one nucleotide away. The sample belongs to a study of T cell responses to AZD1222 COVID-19 vaccine (dated by TCRdb to the early 2020s). Looking at the study overall: A total of 233 trial participants underwent TCR sequencing, of whom more than 200 had received two doses of AZD1222 and about 26 had received two doses of the MenACWY control vaccine. Trial participants were enrolled by age into subgroups of 18-55, 56-69 and 70-plus years, and approximately 150, 30 and 60 TCR-sequenced participants, respectively, were included in these subgroups.

The full study reports these points: In the small 56-69-year group, the increase in depth fell short of significance, most likely because of low power. Because no day 14 peak-response samples were available, the repertoires could be characterized only after the peak T cell response. Vaccine-associated CD4 TCRs spanned the whole spike protein, with dominant responses in regions 160-218 and 743-854. Participants were mostly white British, with more females than males. The authors suggested clonal diversity may have been underestimated. Conclusions about previously exposed vaccinees are limited because only six or seven AZD1222 recipients were SARS-CoV-2 seropositive at baseline. Nearly half of unique spike-specific TCRs reportedly recognized epitopes outside regions mutated in the B.1.351 and B.1.1.7 variants. Spike-specific TCR breadth and depth rose significantly after two AZD1222 doses compared with day 0 and with MenACWY recipients.

The intended sense of this specimen's time point label: baseline before first vaccination. Interpreted using the paper, the treatment or condition label stands for: meningococcal conjugate vaccine given as trial control. The vaccinee samples were drawn from two UK trials, COV001 and COV002, one of which was a single-blind randomized controlled phase 2/3 trial testing AZD1222 (ChAdOx1 nCoV-19) in healthy adults. Trial participant PBMC samples were collected at day 0 and day 28 after the second dose for TCRbeta chain sequencing. The CDR3 regions of human TCRbeta chains were analyzed by immunosequencing. On the study's bioinformatics: TCRs in the repertoires were compared against a reference library of SARS-CoV-2-specific TCRs that had been generated with the MIRA antigen-specificity platform. Breadth was defined as the fraction of unique TCRs that were SARS-CoV-2-associated. Depth was defined as the fraction of total T cells that were SARS-CoV-2-associated. Using the MIRA data, every spike-specific TCR was mapped to the spike region that the TCR reacted to and assigned to either a CD4 or a CD8 class. Log10-transformed breadth and depth values were compared by one-way ANOVA with Sidak's multiple comparisons tests. TCRdb holds this immuneACCESS table with in-frame rearrangements only. Some clones are missing; in checked studies, unresolved V genes explain under half, and the rest has no known cause. V, J and clone size are those of that table, while D and trimming were read from the DNA. This sample holds approximately 150,000 clones; about 90% were observed only once. The ten largest clones take up around 4.4% of the sample.

The cysteine opens and the phenylalanine closes a CDR3 of 16 amino acids. The only DNA kept is the CDR3, 48 bases in frame from the first base. The germline V end is reduced by 1 base and the J end by 4 bases; junction bases left unmatched: 8. Looking up the germline V gene yields CDR1 SGHTA and CDR2 FQGNSA. Sequenced here: peripheral blood, sampled on day 0 of MenACWY control vaccination. The chain is assembled from TRBV7-2 and TRBJ1-2; 8 of the junction bases match TRBD1. The sequence came from an adult in good health. The DNA sequence is TGTGCCAGCAGCTTAGGCCTCAGGGGGCAGACCTATGGCTACACCTTC. Its coded protein is CASSLGLRGQTYGYTF.